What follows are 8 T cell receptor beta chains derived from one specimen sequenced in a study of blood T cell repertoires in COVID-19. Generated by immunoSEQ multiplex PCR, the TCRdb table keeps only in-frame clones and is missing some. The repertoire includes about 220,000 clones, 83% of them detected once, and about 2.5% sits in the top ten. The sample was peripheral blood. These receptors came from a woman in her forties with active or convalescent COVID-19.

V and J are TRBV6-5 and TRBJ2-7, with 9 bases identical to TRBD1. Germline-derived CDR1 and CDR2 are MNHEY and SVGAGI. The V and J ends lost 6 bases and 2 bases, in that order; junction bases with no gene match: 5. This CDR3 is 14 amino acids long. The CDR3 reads CASSLRTGAYEQYF. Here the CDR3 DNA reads TGTGCCAGCAGCCTCCGGACAGGGGCCTACGAGCAGTACTTC.

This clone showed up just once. The CDR3 loop is CASSDTTGADEKLFF. The CDR3 DNA reads TGTGCCAGCAGTGACACGACAGGGGCGGATGAAAAACTGTTTTTT. The chain couples TRBV6-2 or TRBV6-3 to TRBJ1-4; 8 bases line up with TRBD1. V lost 5 bases, J lost 6 bases, and 8 bases stayed unmatched. Per germline, CDR1 MNHEY and CDR2 SVGEGT. The CDR3 loop spans 15 amino acids.

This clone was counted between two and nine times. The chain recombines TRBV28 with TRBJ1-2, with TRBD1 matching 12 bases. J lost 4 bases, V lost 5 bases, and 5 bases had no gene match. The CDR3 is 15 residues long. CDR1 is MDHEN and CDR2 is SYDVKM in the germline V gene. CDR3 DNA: TGTGCCAGCAGTCTACCGGGACAGGGGGCCTATGGCTACACCTTC. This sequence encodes CASSLPGQGAYGYTF.

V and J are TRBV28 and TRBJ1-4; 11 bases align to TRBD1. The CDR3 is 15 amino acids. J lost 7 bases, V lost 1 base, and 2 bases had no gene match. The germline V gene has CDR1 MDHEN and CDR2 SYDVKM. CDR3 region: CASSLLGTGGEKLFF. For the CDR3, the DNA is TGTGCCAGCAGTTTATTGGGGACAGGGGGTGAAAAACTGTTTTTT.

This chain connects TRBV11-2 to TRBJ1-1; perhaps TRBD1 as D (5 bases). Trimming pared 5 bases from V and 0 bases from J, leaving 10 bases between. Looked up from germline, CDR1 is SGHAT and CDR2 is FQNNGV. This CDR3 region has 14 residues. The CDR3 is CASSVQVMNTEAFF. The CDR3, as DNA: TGTGCCAGCAGCGTACAGGTGATGAACACTGAAGCTTTCTTT.

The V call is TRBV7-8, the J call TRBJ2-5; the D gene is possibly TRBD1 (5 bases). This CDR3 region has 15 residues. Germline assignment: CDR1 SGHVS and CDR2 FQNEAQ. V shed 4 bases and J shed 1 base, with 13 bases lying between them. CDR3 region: CASSSARVIQETQYF. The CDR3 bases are TGTGCCAGCAGCTCGGCCAGGGTCATCCAAGAGACCCAGTACTTC.

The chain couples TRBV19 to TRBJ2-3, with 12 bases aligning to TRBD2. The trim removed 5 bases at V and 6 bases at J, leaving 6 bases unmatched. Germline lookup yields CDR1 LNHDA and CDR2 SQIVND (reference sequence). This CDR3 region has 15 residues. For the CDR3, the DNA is TGTGCCAGTAGTTCCCTAGCGGGAGGGCTGGATACGCAGTATTTT. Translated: CASSSLAGGLDTQYF.

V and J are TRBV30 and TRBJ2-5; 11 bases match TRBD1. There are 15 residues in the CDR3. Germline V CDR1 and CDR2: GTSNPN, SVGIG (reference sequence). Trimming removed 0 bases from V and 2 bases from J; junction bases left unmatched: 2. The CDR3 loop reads CAWSVGQGGQETQYF. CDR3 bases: TGTGCCTGGAGTGTGGGACAGGGGGGACAAGAGACCCAGTACTTC.